This T cell receptor (beta chain) was retrieved from a study of B cell selection in AIRE deficiency. Study-level points and caveats: Of 3,000 to 4,500 shared Treg TCRbeta sequences, over 25% were healthy-only, 9.3% patient-only. About a third of healthy-shared Treg sequences were found among patient Tconv cells.

Points on this clone: Its antigen is not identified.

Original handling: Patients' Tregs yielded about 51,000 distinct TCRbeta sequences; donors' 9.56x10^4. TCRdb's copy holds only in-frame clones and misses some; the assay was immunoSEQ multiplex PCR. D and trimming come from the DNA, and the V and J calls and clone size come from that table. The sample lists around 22,000 clones, 80% to 95% seen once, with approximately 1.4% in the top ten. Germline CDR1 and CDR2: MNHEY and SVGAGI. V lost 4 bases and J lost 1, with 13 bases in between. The CDR3 has 15 amino acids. The regulatory T cell sort gate was CD4+CD25hiCD127low/negative. Healthy unrelated donors supplied the control samples.

Sample: CD4+CD25+ Tregs sorted from PBMCs. The V and J genes are TRBV6-5 and TRBJ1-1; D not resolved. The sequence came from a human donor in good health. The CDR3 nucleotides are TGTGCCAGCAGTTCCCGCGCGAGAGGGAACACTGAAGCTTTCTTT. This encodes CASSSRARGNTEAFF.